Described below is a single T cell receptor beta chain sequence and its context. CDR3 size: 15 residues. Trimming took 0 bases from V and 4 from J, leaving 9 bases between them. Germline lookup yields CDR1 MNHNY and CDR2 SVGAGI (reference sequence). Some clones are missing from TCRdb's copy, which holds only in-frame ones; the method was immunoSEQ multiplex PCR. The table shows 75,000 to 90,000 clones, with approximately 86% occurring only once. This entry comes from a study of control samples from healthy donors and cancer patients. The sequence was collected from a man in his thirties or forties in good health. V usage is TRBV6-6 and J usage is TRBJ2-2, with a possible D match to TRBD1 (5 bases). Sequenced sample: blood. The CDR3 is CASSYSRQTTGELFF. In DNA, the CDR3 is TGTGCCAGCAGTTACTCGAGACAGACCACCGGGGAGCTGTTTTTT.